This TCR beta chain was recovered during a study of T-cell reconstitution after alpha-beta-depleted transplantation in children. A library of TCRbeta sequences, prepared with unique molecular identifiers, was generated. One entry per CDR3 protein, called by TCRdb with MiXCR from the PCR reads. The table has 600,000 to 800,000 distinct CDR3 sequences, about an eighth seen once. This clonotype was seen many times. Its antigen remains unidentified. Overall study results and limits: Expanded graft clones numbering several hundred reportedly gave rise to alpha-beta T cells about two months after transplant.

Per germline, CDR1 MNHEY and CDR2 SVGEGT. The CDR3 is made up of 13 amino acids. V was cut by 10 bases and J by 2 bases, with 15 bases left in between. V is TRBV6-2 or TRBV6-3 and J is TRBJ2-7, with no clear D. The starting material was PBMCs, obtained before TCRalphabeta/CD19-depleted stem cell transplant. This clonotype originated in a girl aged 2-9 years with congenital amegakaryocytic thrombocytopenia, due to receive a stem cell transplant. The CDR3: CATDAGVPYEQYF. CDR3 nucleotide sequence: TGTGCCACCGATGCTGGAGTTCCCTACGAGCAGTACTTC.